This T cell receptor (beta chain) was captured by sequencing in a study of blood T cell repertoires in COVID-19. As for the study in general: From T cells, B-cell-depleted T cells, or PBMCs came the material, which was cDNA or gDNA.

Original data processing: Cell counts per sample came from amplifying reference gene primers. Here immunoSEQ multiplex PCR was the method, and the copy in TCRdb shows in-frame clones only, minus some. D and trimming were read from the DNA, whereas the V and J calls and clone size are those reported in that table. Of approximately 110,000 clones listed, approximately 85% were seen once; the top ten hold around 2.2%. CDR1 is SGHRS, CDR2 YFSETQ, per germline. The CDR3 length is 14 residues. With 0 bases removed from V and 4 bases from J, the gap between germline ends came to 10 bases. This receptor was obtained from a human donor in a cohort sampled during active COVID-19. V gene TRBV5-1 combines with J gene TRBJ1-1; D is uncertain. Sequenced material: peripheral blood. The CDR3 protein is CASSLGPGITEAFF. In DNA, the CDR3 is TGCGCCAGCAGCTTGGGACCGGGGATCACTGAAGCTTTCTTT. Full variable domain (remainder filled in from reference TRBV5-1 and TRBJ1-1): KAGVTQTPRYLIKTRGQQVTLSCSPISGHRSVSWYQQTPGQGLQFLFEYFSETQRNKGNFPGRFSGRQFSNSRSEMNVSTLELGDSALYLCASSLGPGITEAFFGQGTRLTVV.